This entry concerns a single T cell receptor beta chain. Its specificity is not known. Between the trimmed V and J ends, which lost 4 bases and 2 bases, there was a span of 12 bases. The CDR3 has 14 amino acids. Germline V gives CDR1 SGHRS, CDR2 YFSETQ. This sample is drawn from a study of cytomegalovirus exposure and HLA in healthy donors. Study outcomes and limitations: Per published reports, the classifier diagnosed cytomegalovirus status with high specificity and sensitivity.

It was with 60 Vbeta and 13 Jbeta primers that the PCR ran. Sequenced by immunoSEQ multiplex PCR; TCRdb stores in-frame clones only, minus some. The table for this sample gives about 60,000 clones. The sample taken for sequencing was PBMCs. The sequence was collected from a woman between 18 and 29 years old in good health and CMV-seronegative. V and J are TRBV5-1 and TRBJ1-2; D is uncertain. The CDR3 sequence is CASSPLAVNYGYTF. In DNA, the CDR3 is TGCGCCAGCAGCCCCCTGGCAGTGAACTATGGCTACACCTTC.